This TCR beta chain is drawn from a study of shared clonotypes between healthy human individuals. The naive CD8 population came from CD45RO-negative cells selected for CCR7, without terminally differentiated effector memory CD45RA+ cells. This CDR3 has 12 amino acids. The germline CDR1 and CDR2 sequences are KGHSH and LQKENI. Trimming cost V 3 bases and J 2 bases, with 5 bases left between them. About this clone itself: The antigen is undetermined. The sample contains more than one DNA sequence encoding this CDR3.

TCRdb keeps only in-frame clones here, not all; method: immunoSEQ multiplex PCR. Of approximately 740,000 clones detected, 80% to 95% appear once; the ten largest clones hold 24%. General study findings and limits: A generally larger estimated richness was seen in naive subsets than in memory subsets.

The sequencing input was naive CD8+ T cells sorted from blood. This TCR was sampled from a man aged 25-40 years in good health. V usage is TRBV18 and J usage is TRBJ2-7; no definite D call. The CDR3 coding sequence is TGTGCCAGCTCACCGAGCACCTACGAGCAGTACTTC. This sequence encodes CASSPSTYEQYF.